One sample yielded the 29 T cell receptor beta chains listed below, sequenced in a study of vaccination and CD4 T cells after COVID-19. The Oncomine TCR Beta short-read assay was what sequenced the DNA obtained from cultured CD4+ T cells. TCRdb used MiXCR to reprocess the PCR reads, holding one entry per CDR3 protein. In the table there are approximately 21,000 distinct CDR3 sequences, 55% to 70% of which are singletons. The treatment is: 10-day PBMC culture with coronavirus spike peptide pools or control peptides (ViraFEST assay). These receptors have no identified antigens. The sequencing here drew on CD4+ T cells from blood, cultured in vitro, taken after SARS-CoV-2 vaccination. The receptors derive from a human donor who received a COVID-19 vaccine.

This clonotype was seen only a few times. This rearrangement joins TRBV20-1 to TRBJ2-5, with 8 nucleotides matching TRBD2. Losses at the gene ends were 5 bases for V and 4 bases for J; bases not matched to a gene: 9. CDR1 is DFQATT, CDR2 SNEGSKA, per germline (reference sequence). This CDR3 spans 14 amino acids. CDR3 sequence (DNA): TGCAGTGCTCCCTCCGCGGGGGGTCTAGAGACCCAGTACTTC. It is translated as CSAPSAGGLETQYF.

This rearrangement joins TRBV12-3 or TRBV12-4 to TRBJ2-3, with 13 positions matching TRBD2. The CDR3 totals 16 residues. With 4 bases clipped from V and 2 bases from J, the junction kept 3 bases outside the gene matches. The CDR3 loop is CASSSGLAGYTDTQYF. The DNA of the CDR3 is TGTGCCAGCAGTTCGGGACTAGCGGGGTACACAGATACGCAGTATTTT.

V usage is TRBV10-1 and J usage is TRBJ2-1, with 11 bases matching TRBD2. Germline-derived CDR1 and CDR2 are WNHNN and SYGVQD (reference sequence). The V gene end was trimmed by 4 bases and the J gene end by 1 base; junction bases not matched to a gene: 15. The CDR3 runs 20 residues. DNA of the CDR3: TGCGCCAGCAGTGTCAGAGTGGGGGGTAGCGGGGGGGCTTCCTACAATGAGCAGTTCTTC. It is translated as CASSVRVGGSGGASYNEQFF.

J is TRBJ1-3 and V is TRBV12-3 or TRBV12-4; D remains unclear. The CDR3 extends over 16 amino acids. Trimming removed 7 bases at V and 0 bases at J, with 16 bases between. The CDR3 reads CASTLGQGSSGNTIYF. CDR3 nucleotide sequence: TGTGCCAGCACCTTAGGGCAAGGCAGCTCTGGAAACACCATATATTTT.

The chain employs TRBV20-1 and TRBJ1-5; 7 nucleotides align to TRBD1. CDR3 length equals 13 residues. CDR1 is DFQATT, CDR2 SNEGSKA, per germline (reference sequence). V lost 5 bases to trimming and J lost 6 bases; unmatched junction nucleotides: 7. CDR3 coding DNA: TGCAGTGCTGGCAGGGGGTTGGGTCAGCCCCAGCATTTT. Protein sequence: CSAGRGLGQPQHF.

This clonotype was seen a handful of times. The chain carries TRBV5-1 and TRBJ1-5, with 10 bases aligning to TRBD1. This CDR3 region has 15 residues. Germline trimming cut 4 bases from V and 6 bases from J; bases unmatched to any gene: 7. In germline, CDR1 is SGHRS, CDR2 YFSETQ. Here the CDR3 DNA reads TGCGCCAGCAGCGCGACAGGGGGCCGTAGTCAGCCCCAGCATTTT. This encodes CASSATGGRSQPQHF. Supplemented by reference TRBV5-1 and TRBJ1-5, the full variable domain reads KAGVTQTPRYLIKTRGQQVTLSCSPISGHRSVSWYQQTPGQGLQFLFEYFSETQRNKGNFPGRFSGRQFSNSRSEMNVSTLELGDSALYLCASSATGGRSQPQHFGDGTRLSIL.

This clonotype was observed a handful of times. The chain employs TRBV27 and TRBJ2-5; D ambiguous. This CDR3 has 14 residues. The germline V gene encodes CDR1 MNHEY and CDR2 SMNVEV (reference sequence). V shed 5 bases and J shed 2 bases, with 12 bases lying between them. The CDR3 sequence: CASSRITAQETQYF. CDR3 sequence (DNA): TGTGCCAGCAGTAGAATCACGGCTCAAGAGACCCAGTACTTC.

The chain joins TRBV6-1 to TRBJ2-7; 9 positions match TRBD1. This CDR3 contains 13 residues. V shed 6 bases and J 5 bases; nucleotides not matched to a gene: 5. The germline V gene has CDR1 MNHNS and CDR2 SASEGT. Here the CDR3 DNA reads TGTGCCAGCAGCATTACAGGGGGCGACGAGCAGTACTTC. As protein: CASSITGGDEQYF.

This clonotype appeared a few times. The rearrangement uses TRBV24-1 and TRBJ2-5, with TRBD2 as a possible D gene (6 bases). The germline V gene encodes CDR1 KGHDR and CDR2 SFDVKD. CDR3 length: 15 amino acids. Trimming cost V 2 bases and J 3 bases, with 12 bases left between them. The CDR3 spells CATSDSAGLEETQYF. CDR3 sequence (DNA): TGTGCCACCAGTGATTCGGCGGGGCTAGAAGAGACCCAGTACTTC.

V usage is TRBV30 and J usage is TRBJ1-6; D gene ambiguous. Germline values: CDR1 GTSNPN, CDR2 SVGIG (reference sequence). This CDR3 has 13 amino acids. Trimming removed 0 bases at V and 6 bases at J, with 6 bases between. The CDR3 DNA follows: TGTGCCTGGAGTGTACAGACTAATTCACCCCTCCACTTT. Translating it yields CAWSVQTNSPLHF.

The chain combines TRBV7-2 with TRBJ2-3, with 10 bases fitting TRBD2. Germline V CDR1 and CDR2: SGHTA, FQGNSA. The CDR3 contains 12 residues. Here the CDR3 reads CSSGGGTDTQYF. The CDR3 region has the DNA TGTTCGAGCGGGGGGGGCACAGATACGCAGTATTTT.

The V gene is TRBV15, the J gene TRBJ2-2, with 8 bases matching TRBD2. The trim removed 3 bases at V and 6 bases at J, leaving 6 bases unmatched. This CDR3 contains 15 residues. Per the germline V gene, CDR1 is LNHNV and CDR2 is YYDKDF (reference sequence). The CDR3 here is CATSSGGALAGELFF. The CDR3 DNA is TGTGCCACCAGCAGCGGGGGGGCGCTTGCCGGGGAGCTGTTTTTT. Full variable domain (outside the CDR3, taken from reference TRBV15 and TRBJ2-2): DAMVIQNPRYQVTQFGKPVTLSCSQTLNHNVMYWYQQKSSQAPKLLFHYYDKDFNNEADTPDNFQSRRPNTSFCFLDIRSPGLGDTAMYLCATSSGGALAGELFFGEGSRLTVL.

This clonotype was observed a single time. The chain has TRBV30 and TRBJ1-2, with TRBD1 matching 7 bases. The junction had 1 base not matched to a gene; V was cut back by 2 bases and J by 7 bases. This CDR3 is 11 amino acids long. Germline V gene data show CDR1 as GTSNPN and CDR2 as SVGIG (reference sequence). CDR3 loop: CAWSHRGGYTF. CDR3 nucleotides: TGTGCCTGGAGTCACAGGGGTGGCTACACCTTC.

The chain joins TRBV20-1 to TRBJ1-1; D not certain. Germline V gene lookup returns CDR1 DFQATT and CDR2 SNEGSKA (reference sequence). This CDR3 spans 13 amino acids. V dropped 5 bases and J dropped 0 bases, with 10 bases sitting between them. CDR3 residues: CSAPILVNTEAFF. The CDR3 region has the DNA TGCAGTGCTCCGATCCTAGTGAACACTGAAGCTTTCTTT.

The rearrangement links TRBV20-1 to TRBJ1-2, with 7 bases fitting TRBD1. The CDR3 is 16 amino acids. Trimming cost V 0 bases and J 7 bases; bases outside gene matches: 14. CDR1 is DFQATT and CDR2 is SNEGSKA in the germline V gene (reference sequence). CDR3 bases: TGCAGTGCTAGAGATTACAAGACAGGGACGCGGGGTGGCTACACCTTC. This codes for CSARDYKTGTRGGYTF.

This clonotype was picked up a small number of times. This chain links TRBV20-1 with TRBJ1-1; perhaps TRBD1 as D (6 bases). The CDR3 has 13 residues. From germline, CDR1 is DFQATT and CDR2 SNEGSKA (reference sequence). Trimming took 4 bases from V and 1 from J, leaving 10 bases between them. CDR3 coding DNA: TGCAGTGCTAAGGGGGGAGGGAACACTGAAGCTTTCTTT. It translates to CSAKGGGNTEAFF.

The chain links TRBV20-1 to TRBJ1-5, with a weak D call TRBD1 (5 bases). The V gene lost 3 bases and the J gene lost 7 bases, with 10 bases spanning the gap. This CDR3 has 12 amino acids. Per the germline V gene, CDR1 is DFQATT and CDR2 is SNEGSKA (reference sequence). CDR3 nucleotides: TGCAGTGCTAGTTTCAGGGACCAGCCCCAGCATTTT. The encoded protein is CSASFRDQPQHF.

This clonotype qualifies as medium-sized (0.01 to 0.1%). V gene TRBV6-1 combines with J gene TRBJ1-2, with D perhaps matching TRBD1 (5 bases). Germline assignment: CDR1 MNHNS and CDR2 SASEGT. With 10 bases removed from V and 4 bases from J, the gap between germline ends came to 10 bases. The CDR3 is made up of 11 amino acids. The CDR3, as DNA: TGTGCCACCGAAAGGGGCTATGGCTACACCTTC. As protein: CATERGYGYTF.

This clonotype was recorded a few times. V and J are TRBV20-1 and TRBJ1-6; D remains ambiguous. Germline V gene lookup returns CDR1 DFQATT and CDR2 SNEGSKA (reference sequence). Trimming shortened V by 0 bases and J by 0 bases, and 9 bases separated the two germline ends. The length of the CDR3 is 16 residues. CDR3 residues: CSARDIGSSYNSPLHF. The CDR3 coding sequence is TGCAGTGCTAGAGATATCGGTAGCTCCTATAATTCACCCCTCCACTTT.

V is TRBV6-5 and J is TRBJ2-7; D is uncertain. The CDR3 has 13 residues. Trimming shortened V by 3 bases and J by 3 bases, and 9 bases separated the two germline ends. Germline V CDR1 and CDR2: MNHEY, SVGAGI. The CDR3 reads CASSYGGNYEQYF. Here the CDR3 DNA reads TGTGCCAGCAGTTATGGCGGAAACTACGAGCAGTACTTC.

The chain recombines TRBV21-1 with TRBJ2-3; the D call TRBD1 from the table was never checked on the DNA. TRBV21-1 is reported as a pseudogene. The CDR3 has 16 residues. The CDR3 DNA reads TGTGCCAGCAGCAAGGCATTCCCAGGGGTCCCAGATACGCAGTATTTT. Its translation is CASSKAFPGVPDTQYF.

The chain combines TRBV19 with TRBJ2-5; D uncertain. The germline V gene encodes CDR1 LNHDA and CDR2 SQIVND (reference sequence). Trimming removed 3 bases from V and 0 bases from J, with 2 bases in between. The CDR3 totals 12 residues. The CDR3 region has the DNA TGTGCCAGTAGTATTGACCAAGAGACCCAGTACTTC. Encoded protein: CASSIDQETQYF.

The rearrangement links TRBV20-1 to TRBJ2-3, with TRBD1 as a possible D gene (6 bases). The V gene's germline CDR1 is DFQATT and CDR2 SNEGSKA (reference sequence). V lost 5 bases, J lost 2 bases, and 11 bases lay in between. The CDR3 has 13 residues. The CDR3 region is CSARGQPTDTQYF. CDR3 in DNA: TGCAGTGCTCGCGGACAGCCCACAGATACGCAGTATTTT.

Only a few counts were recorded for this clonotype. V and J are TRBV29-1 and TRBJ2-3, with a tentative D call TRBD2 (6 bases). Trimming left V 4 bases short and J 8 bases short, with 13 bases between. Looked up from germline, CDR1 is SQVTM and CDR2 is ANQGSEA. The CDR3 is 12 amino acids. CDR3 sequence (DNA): TGCAGCGTTGGGGGTGGAGGGCGTACGCAGTATTTT. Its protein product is CSVGGGGRTQYF.

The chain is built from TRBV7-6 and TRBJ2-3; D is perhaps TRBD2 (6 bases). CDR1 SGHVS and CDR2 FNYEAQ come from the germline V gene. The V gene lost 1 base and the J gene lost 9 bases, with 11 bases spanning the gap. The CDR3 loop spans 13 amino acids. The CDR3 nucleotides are TGTGCCAGCAGCTTAGACATCCGGGGGACGCAGTATTTT. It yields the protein CASSLDIRGTQYF. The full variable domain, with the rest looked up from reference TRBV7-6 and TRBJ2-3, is GAGVSQSPRYKVTKRGQDVALRCDPISGHVSLYWYRQALGQGPEFLTYFNYEAQQDKSGLPNDRFSAERPEGSISTLTIQRTEQRDSAMYRCASSLDIRGTQYFGPGTRLTVL.

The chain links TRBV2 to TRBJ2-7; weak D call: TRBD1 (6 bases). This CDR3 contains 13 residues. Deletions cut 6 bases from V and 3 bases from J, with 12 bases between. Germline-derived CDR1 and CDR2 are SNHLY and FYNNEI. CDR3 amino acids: CASRPGQVYEQYF. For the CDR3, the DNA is TGTGCCAGCAGGCCGGGACAAGTCTACGAGCAGTACTTC.

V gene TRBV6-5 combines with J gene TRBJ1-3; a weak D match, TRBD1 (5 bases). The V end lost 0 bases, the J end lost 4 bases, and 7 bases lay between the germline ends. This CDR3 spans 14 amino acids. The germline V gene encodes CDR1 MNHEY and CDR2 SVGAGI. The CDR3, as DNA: TGTGCCAGCAGTTACTCGGGACGGGGAAACACCATATATTTT. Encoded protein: CASSYSGRGNTIYF.

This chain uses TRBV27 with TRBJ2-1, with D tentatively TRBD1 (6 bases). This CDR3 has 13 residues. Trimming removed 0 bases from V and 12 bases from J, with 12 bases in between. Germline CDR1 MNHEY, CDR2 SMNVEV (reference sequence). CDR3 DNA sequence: TGTGCCAGCAGTTTATCTCTAGGGGGAAGGCAGTTCTTC. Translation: CASSLSLGGRQFF.

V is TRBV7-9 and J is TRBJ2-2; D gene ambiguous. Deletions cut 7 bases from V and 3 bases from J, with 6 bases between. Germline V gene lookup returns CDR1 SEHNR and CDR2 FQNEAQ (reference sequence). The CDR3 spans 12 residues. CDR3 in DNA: TGTGCCAGCACCGTCTACACCGGGGAGCTGTTTTTT. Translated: CASTVYTGELFF. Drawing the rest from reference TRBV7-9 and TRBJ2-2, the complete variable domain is DTGVSQNPRHKITKRGQNVTFRCDPISEHNRLYWYRQTLGQGPEFLTYFQNEAQLEKSRLLSDRFSAERPKGSFSTLEIQRTEQGDSAMYLCASTVYTGELFFGEGSRLTVL.